The T cell receptor (beta chain) described here comes from a study of blood T cell repertoires in COVID-19. Looking at the study overall: Whether acute or convalescent, the COVID-19 samples came from the United States, Italy and Spain.

All recovered Cohort 3 donors got two negative PCRs, got clearance, or saw symptom resolution. Some clones are missing from TCRdb's copy, which holds only in-frame ones; the method was immunoSEQ multiplex PCR. Of approximately 270,000 clones listed, roughly 89% are singletons. The germline CDR1 and CDR2 sequences are SGHRS and YFSETQ. Losses at the gene ends were 4 bases for V and 8 bases for J; bases not matched to a gene: 10. This CDR3 is built from 17 residues. The origin of this receptor is a woman aged 55-75 years who had recovered from COVID-19. The sample comprised PBMCs or T cells enriched from blood (not recorded which). J is TRBJ2-1 and V is TRBV5-1, with TRBD2 matching over 15 bases. CDR3 sequence reads: CASSPGTSGRPADEQFF. CDR3 nucleotide sequence: TGCGCCAGCAGCCCAGGGACTAGCGGGAGGCCCGCGGATGAGCAGTTCTTC.